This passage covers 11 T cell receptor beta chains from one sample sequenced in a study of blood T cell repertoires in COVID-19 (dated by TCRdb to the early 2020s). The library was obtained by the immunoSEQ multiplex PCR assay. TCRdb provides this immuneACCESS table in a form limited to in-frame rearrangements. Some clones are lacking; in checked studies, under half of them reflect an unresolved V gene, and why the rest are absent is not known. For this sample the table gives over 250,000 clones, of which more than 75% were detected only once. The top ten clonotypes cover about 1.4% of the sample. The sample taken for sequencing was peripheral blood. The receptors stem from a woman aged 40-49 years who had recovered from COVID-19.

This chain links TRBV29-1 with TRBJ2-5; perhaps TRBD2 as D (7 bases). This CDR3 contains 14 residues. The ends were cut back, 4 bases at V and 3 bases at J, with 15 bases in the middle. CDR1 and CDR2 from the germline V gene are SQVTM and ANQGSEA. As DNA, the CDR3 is TGCAGCGTTGTTTGGCGGGGGCATAAAGAGACCCAGTACTTC. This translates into CSVVWRGHKETQYF.

The CDR3 region is CSVLSVGGVLNYGYTF. Written as DNA, the CDR3 is TGCAGCGTACTTAGCGTGGGCGGAGTCCTTAACTATGGCTACACCTTC. The chain joins TRBV29-1 to TRBJ1-2; the D is unclear. This CDR3 is 16 amino acids long. In germline, CDR1 is SQVTM, CDR2 ANQGSEA. V was clipped by 6 bases and J by 1 base, with 21 bases between them.

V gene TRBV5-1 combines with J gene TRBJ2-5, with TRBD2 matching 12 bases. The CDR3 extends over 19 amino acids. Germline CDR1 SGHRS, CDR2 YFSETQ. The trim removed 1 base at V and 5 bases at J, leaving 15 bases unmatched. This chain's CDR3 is CASSLRGPTSGGPEETQYF. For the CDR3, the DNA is TGCGCCAGCAGCTTGAGGGGACCTACTAGCGGGGGGCCGGAGGAGACCCAGTACTTC.

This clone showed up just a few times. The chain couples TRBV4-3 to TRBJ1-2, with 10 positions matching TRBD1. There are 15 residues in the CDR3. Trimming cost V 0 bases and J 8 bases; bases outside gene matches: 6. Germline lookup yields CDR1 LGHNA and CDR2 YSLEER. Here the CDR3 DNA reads TGCGCCAGCAGCCAAGAGACAGGGGGCATCCAGGGCTACACCTTC. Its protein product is CASSQETGGIQGYTF.

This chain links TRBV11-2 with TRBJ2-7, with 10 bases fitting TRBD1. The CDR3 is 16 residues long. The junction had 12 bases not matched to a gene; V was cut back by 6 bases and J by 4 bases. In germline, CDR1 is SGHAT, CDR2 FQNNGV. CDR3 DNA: TGTGCCAGCAGAACCACCCTGGGACAGGGGAATTACGAGCAGTACTTC. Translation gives CASRTTLGQGNYEQYF.

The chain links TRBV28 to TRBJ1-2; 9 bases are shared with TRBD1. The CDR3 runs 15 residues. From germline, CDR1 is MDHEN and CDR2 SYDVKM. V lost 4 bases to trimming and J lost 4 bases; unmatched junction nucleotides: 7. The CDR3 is CASSSGTGFGYGYTF. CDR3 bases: TGTGCCAGCAGTTCCGGGACAGGGTTCGGCTATGGCTACACCTTC.

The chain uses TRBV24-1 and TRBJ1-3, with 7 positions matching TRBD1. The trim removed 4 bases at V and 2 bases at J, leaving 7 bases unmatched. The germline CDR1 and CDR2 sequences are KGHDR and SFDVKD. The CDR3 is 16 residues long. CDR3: CATSDLGGRAGNTIYF. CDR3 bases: TGTGCCACCAGTGACCTAGGGGGCAGGGCTGGAAACACCATATATTTT.

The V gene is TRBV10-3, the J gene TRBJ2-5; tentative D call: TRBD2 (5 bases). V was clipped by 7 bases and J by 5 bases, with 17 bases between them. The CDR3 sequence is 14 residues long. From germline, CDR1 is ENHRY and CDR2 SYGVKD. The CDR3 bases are TGTGCCATCAACAAACTAGGGTTTGAGGAGACCCAGTACTTC. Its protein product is CAINKLGFEETQYF.

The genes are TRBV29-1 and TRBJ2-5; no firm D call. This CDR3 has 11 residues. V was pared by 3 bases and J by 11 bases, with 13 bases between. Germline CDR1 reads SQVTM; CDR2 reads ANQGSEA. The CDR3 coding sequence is TGCAGCGTTGACGTCAACAGTCGACAGTACTTC. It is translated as CSVDVNSRQYF.

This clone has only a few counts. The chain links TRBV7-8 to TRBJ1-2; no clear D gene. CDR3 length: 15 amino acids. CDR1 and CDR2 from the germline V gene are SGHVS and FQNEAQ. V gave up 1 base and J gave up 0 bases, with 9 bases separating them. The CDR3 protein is CASSLGGPANYGYTF. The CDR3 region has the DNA TGTGCCAGCAGCTTAGGAGGCCCCGCTAACTATGGCTACACCTTC.

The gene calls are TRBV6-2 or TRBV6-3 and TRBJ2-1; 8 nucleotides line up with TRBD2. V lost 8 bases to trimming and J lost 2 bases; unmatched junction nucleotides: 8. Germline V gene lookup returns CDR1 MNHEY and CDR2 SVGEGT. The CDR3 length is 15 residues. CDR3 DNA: TGTGCCAGCGGTTTAGCGGGGTCACCCTACAATGAGCAGTTCTTC. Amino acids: CASGLAGSPYNEQFF.